The subject of this entry is one TCR beta chain. Its antigen is not known. The data were obtained in a study of OX40 agonist ivuxolimab in advanced cancers. Background on the study: With a range of 23 to 79, age averaged 60 years, and 65% to 85% were male. People who had prior anti-PD-1, anti-PD-L1 or anti-CTLA-4 therapy could take part, and about 40% had some.

V gave up 6 bases and J gave up 7 bases, with 7 bases separating them. Germline CDR1 reads MDHEN; CDR2 reads SYDVKM. The CDR3 totals 10 residues. The method was immunoSEQ multiplex PCR; TCRdb's version includes in-frame clones alone and lacks a portion of them. Of about 16,000 clones in the sample, 84% were seen once. Regarding the study as a whole: Antigen targets of the expanded peripheral T cells went undetermined. Among some nonresponders, normalized T-cell clonal expansion was also low.

The source material was CD4+ or CD8+ T cells sorted from blood, sampled in a trial of the OX40 agonist ivuxolimab. The V call is TRBV28, the J call TRBJ2-7; D is ambiguous. The receptor was isolated from an adult with an advanced solid tumor such as melanoma, head and neck, liver or kidney cancer. The CDR3 coding sequence is TGTGCCAGCAGCCGTAATGAGCAGTACTTC. Its protein is CASSRNEQYF.